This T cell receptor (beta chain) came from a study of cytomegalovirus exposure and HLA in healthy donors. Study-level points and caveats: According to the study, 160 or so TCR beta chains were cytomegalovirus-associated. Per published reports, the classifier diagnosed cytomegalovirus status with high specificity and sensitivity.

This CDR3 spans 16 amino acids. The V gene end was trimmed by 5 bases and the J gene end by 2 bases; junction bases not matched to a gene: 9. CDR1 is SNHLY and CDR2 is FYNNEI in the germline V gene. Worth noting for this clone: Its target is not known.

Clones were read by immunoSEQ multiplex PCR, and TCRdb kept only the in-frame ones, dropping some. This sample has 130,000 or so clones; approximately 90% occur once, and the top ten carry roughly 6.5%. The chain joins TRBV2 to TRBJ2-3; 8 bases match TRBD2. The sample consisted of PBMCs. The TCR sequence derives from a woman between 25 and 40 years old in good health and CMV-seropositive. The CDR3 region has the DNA TGTGCCAGCAGTTCTTTAAGCGGGGGTCTCACAGATACGCAGTATTTT. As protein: CASSSLSGGLTDTQYF.